These 18 T cell receptor beta chains share one sample of origin, sequenced in a study of T cell repertoires in cytomegalovirus infection. TCRdb re-analysed the reads in MiXCR, keeping a single row per CDR3 protein. The data contain about 140,000 distinct CDR3 sequences, 5.5% to 7% of them seen just once; the ten biggest clones take up roughly 18%. Sequenced material: PBMCs. The receptors derive from a human donor in good health (CMV status not recorded). Some clones in this sample may be carry-over from other donors' samples.

This clonotype has at least ten counts. The junction departs from the called germline gene at one end, perhaps through a read error. The CDR3 loop reads CAIRESRGRITEAFF. The DNA of the CDR3 is TGTGCCATCAGGGAGTCCAGGGGGCGTATCACTGAAGCTTTCTTT. The chain combines TRBV10-3 with TRBJ1-1; the match to TRBD1 covers 8 bases. Germline V gene lookup returns CDR1 ENHRY and CDR2 SYGVKD. This CDR3 spans 15 amino acids.

This clonotype was seen a few times. J is TRBJ2-2 and V is TRBV20-1, with D perhaps matching TRBD1 (6 bases). V lost 3 bases to trimming and J lost 2 bases, with 19 bases between them. The CDR3 length is 17 residues. Per germline, CDR1 DFQATT and CDR2 SNEGSKA (reference sequence). CDR3 sequence: CSASTHRERINTGELFF. CDR3 nucleotide sequence: TGCAGTGCTAGTACCCACAGGGAGCGCATCAACACCGGGGAGCTGTTTTTT.

This clonotype has a count of ten or more. The chain combines TRBV28 with TRBJ2-1; D remains ambiguous. V was shortened by 4 bases and J by 0 bases, with 13 bases between the two germline ends. Germline lookup yields CDR1 MDHEN and CDR2 SYDVKM. The length of the CDR3 is 16 residues. In nucleotides, the CDR3 is TGTGCCAGCAGTTCTATCCCCGCCAGCTCCTACAATGAGCAGTTCTTC. This gives the protein CASSSIPASSYNEQFF.

Ten or more counts support this clonotype. J is TRBJ2-3 and V is TRBV7-2; D is tentatively TRBD1 or TRBD2 (5 bases each). The germline CDR1 and CDR2 sequences are SGHTA and FQGNSA. This CDR3 contains 15 residues. Between the trimmed V and J ends, which lost 3 bases and 4 bases, there was a span of 14 bases. This CDR3 reads CASSFQRGPADTQYF. In DNA, the CDR3 is TGTGCCAGCAGCTTCCAAAGGGGACCCGCAGATACGCAGTATTTT.

This clonotype occurred many times. The V gene is TRBV7-9, the J gene TRBJ1-2; TRBD1 matches 7 bases. V lost 5 bases and J lost 7; bases outside the gene matches: 7. Germline V lookup: CDR1 SEHNR, CDR2 FQNEAQ (reference sequence). This CDR3 spans 13 amino acids. The CDR3 DNA is TGTGCCAGCAGCCGACAGGGTTCAGCTGGCTACACCTTC. Protein sequence: CASSRQGSAGYTF.

This clonotype was detected ten times or more. This sequence joins TRBV12-3 or TRBV12-4 and TRBJ2-2; 10 positions match TRBD2. The CDR3 length is 17 residues. V lost 7 bases, J lost 6 bases, and 14 bases stayed unmatched. CDR3 sequence reads: CASNTERAGGLAGELFF. The CDR3 bases are TGTGCCAGCAACACCGAGAGAGCGGGGGGGCTTGCCGGGGAGCTGTTTTTT.

This clonotype was seen at least ten times. The genes are TRBV25-1 and TRBJ1-2, with D possibly matching TRBD1 (6 bases). The germline gives CDR1 MGHDK, CDR2 SYGVNS. This CDR3 region has 13 residues. Deletions cut 1 base from V and 8 bases from J, with 11 bases between. CDR3 in amino acids: CASSELTGQGYTF. The CDR3 DNA follows: TGTGCCAGCAGTGAATTAACAGGGCAAGGCTACACCTTC.

This clonotype was seen repeatedly, ten times or more. The chain joins TRBV7-2 to TRBJ1-2; 9 nucleotides match TRBD1. The CDR3 loop spans 15 amino acids. J gave up 7 bases and V 1 base, and 7 bases lay outside the gene matches. CDR1 and CDR2 from the germline V gene are SGHTA and FQGNSA. The CDR3 bases are TGTGCCAGCAGCTTAGGCGCGGGACAGGGTATTGGCTACACCTTC. Protein sequence: CASSLGAGQGIGYTF.

This clonotype was seen at least ten times. This chain uses TRBV10-3 with TRBJ1-6; no reliable D call. CDR3 size: 18 residues. The V end lost 0 bases, the J end lost 0 bases, and 12 bases lay between the germline ends. The germline gives CDR1 ENHRY, CDR2 SYGVKD. The CDR3 sequence: CAISESNPLSSYNSPLHF. CDR3 DNA sequence: TGTGCCATCAGTGAGTCGAATCCGTTGAGCTCCTATAATTCACCCCTCCACTTT.

This clonotype was seen more than once but under ten times. V and J are TRBV2 and TRBJ1-5, with 8 bases that match TRBD1. The trim removed 6 bases at V and 3 bases at J, leaving 7 bases unmatched. The CDR3 spans 15 residues. Germline V CDR1 and CDR2: SNHLY, FYNNEI. The CDR3: CASSLTTGDNQPQHF. The CDR3 DNA is TGTGCCAGCAGCCTAACGACAGGGGACAATCAGCCCCAGCATTTT.

In its sample, this clonotype was seen many times. The chain joins TRBV11-2 to TRBJ2-1; 10 bases map to TRBD2. Losses at the gene ends were 0 bases for V and 5 bases for J; bases not matched to a gene: 10. Germline V gives CDR1 SGHAT, CDR2 FQNNGV. This CDR3 spans 18 amino acids. This CDR3 reads CASSLEAIGLAVNNEQFF. CDR3 in DNA: TGTGCCAGCAGCTTAGAGGCCATCGGACTAGCGGTGAACAATGAGCAGTTCTTC.

Ten or more counts support this clonotype. The V and J genes are TRBV12-3 or TRBV12-4 and TRBJ2-5; D uncertain. The CDR3 contains 11 residues. V was cut by 3 bases and J by 5 bases, with 4 bases left in between. CDR3 in amino acids: CASSFYETQYF. CDR3 nucleotide sequence: TGTGCCAGCAGTTTTTATGAGACCCAGTACTTC.

This clonotype was seen repeatedly, ten times or more. The genes are TRBV29-1 and TRBJ1-3; no reliable D call. The CDR3 runs 12 residues. Germline values: CDR1 SQVTM, CDR2 ANQGSEA. V was trimmed by 7 bases and J by 0 bases, leaving 7 bases between them. Written as DNA, the CDR3 is TGCAGCGGCGAGACCTCTGGAAACACCATATATTTT. Protein: CSGETSGNTIYF.

This clonotype was counted at least ten times. V usage is TRBV7-9 and J usage is TRBJ1-5; D is unresolved. Germline V gene data show CDR1 as SEHNR and CDR2 as FQNEAQ (reference sequence). V lost 1 base and J 12 bases, leaving 10 bases between the germline ends. This CDR3 has 12 residues. CDR3 residues: CASSLGGAGQHF. The CDR3 coding sequence is TGTGCCAGCAGCTTAGGTGGTGCAGGCCAGCATTTT. Full variable domain (missing parts from reference TRBV7-9 and TRBJ1-5): DTGVSQNPRHKITKRGQNVTFRCDPISEHNRLYWYRQTLGQGPEFLTYFQNEAQLEKSRLLSDRFSAERPKGSFSTLEIQRTEQGDSAMYLCASSLGGAGQHFGDGTRLSIL.

This clonotype was found a few times. Written as DNA, the CDR3 is TGCGCCAGCAGCCCAAACTCAGGGGTAAGCTCCTACGAGCAGTACTTC. Translation gives CASSPNSGVSSYEQYF. This chain joins TRBV4-1 and TRBJ2-7, with a possible D match to TRBD1 (6 bases). Germline V gene sequence: CDR1 MGHRA, CDR2 YSYEKL. The CDR3 consists of 16 residues. V was clipped by 4 bases and J by 0 bases, with 16 bases between them.

This clonotype was recorded many times. This chain uses TRBV20-1 with TRBJ2-7; 8 positions agree with TRBD1. The CDR3 extends over 13 amino acids. The germline V gene has CDR1 DFQATT and CDR2 SNEGSKA (reference sequence). After removal of 0 bases from V and 4 bases from J, the junction contained 2 bases not matched to a gene. The DNA for the CDR3 is TGCAGTGCTAGAGACAGGGGGCGTTACGAGCAGTACTTC. Translated: CSARDRGRYEQYF.

The table lists this clonotype with a few counts. The rearrangement links TRBV7-9 to TRBJ2-5, with D possibly being TRBD1 (6 bases). The CDR3 extends over 14 amino acids. The ends were cut back, 6 bases at V and 4 bases at J, with 15 bases in the middle. From germline, CDR1 is SEHNR and CDR2 FQNEAQ (reference sequence). CDR3 nucleotides: TGTGCCAGCAGTTCCAGGGGTCAGGGAGAGACCCAGTACTTC. This gives the protein CASSSRGQGETQYF.

This clonotype was counted ten times or more. This chain uses TRBV7-2 with TRBJ2-1; 7 positions match TRBD2. Germline V CDR1 and CDR2: SGHTA, FQGNSA. This CDR3 has 14 amino acids. Losses at the gene ends were 5 bases for V and 2 bases for J; bases not matched to a gene: 3. CDR3 bases: TGTGCCAGCAGCATCAGCGGGGCCTACAATGAGCAGTTCTTC. As protein: CASSISGAYNEQFF.